The present TCR beta chain was sequenced within a study of cytomegalovirus exposure and HLA in healthy donors. Germline V gives CDR1 WSHSY, CDR2 SAAADI. V dropped 8 bases and J dropped 6; count of bases not matched to a gene: 3. This CDR3 is 13 amino acids long. Use of 60 Vbeta and 13 Jbeta primers characterized the PCR. Data came from immunoSEQ multiplex PCR; TCRdb stores just in-frame clones and leaves some out. This sample has around 140,000 clones; 82% occur once, and the top ten carry 1.5% to 2%. The clonotype originates from a woman between 35 and 50 years old in good health and CMV-seronegative. Input material: PBMCs. The chain employs TRBV10-2 and TRBJ2-7; 14 bases line up with TRBD2. The CDR3 sequence: CASRTSGRSEQYF. The CDR3 DNA follows: TGCGCCAGCCGGACTAGCGGGAGGAGCGAGCAGTACTTC.